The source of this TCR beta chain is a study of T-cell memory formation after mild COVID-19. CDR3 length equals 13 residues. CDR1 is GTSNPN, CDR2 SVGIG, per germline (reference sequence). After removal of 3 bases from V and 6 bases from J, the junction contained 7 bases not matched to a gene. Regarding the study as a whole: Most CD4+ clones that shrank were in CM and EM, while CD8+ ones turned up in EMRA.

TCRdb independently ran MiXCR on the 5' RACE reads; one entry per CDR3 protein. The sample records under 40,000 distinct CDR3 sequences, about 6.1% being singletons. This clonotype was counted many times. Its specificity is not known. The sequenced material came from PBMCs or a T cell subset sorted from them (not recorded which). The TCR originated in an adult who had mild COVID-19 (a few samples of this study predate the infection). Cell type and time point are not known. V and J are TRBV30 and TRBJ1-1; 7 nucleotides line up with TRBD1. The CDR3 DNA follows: TGTGCCTGGAGGTCGCAGGGGGTCTCTGAAGCTTTCTTT. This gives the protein CAWRSQGVSEAFF.